This T cell receptor beta chain emerged from a study of cytomegalovirus exposure and HLA in healthy donors. The study's findings and limits: It was assumed in the presence/absence analyses that sequencing depth was roughly uniform across donors. Among TCR sequences, most were rare, though some public TCRs appeared in many donors. Reported findings show TCR beta sequences accurately forecast HLA-A and HLA-B alleles in most subjects. A later analysis by the authors found several of the most significant clusters apparently linked to common viral pathogens.

CDR1 ENHRY and CDR2 SYGVKD come from the germline V gene. The CDR3 spans 13 residues. V trimming: 4 bases; J trimming: 5 bases; junction bases outside the gene matches: 1. About this clone: The antigen is not known. The same CDR3 arises from other DNA sequences in this sample as well.

Amplification used 60 Vbeta primers and 13 Jbeta primers. The data were produced by immunoSEQ multiplex PCR, yet TCRdb's version contains in-frame clones alone and is incomplete. The sample consists of 110,000 to 150,000 clones, approximately 81% of them appearing once. The sample was PBMCs. V is TRBV10-3 and J is TRBJ1-2, with TRBD1 matching over 10 bases. This receptor was taken from a boy aged 2 to 10 in good health and CMV-seronegative. The CDR3: CAISGGQGYGYTF. In nucleotides, the CDR3 is TGTGCCATCAGTGGGGGACAGGGGTATGGCTACACCTTC.